This passage covers 26 T cell receptor beta chains from one sample sequenced in a study of identical twins. TCRdb reanalysed the 5' RACE reads using MiXCR and keeps one entry per CDR3 protein. The sample lists under 800,000 distinct CDR3 sequences; 20% to 25% were seen once. These same data were also listed under a study on T cells expressing NK-cell markers.

The sequencing sample was made of PBMCs. Source of these receptors: a woman aged 18-29 years in good health.

The rearrangement uses TRBV9 and TRBJ2-5; TRBD2 is a possible D gene (5 bases). This CDR3 is 15 amino acids long. Germline lookup yields CDR1 SGDLS and CDR2 YYNGEE. Trimming stripped 0 bases from V and 4 bases from J, with 13 bases between. CDR3 loop: CASSVANGRRETQYF. CDR3 coding DNA: TGTGCCAGCAGCGTAGCTAATGGGAGACGAGAGACCCAGTACTTC.

The chain is built from TRBV27 and TRBJ1-1, with 8 bases lining up with TRBD1. J was trimmed by 8 bases and V by 5 bases; bases with no gene match: 4. The CDR3 contains 12 residues. Germline loops: CDR1 MNHEY, CDR2 SMNVEV (reference sequence). The CDR3 sequence: CASSPGDREAFF. The CDR3 DNA reads as TGTGCCAGCAGTCCGGGGGACAGGGAAGCTTTCTTT.

This clonotype has more than one count but fewer than ten. The V call is TRBV6-1, the J call TRBJ2-3; 10 nucleotides agree with TRBD1. Germline V gives CDR1 MNHNS, CDR2 SASEGT. V lost 5 bases and J lost 2; bases outside the gene matches: 7. There are 16 residues in the CDR3. CDR3 coding DNA: TGTGCCAGCAGTCCGACCGGGACAGGGGTCACAGATACGCAGTATTTT. Its translation: CASSPTGTGVTDTQYF.

In its sample, this clonotype was seen a few times. This chain links TRBV11-2 with TRBJ1-6, with TRBD1 matching 10 bases. CDR1 and CDR2 from the germline V gene are SGHAT and FQNNGV. This CDR3 is 15 amino acids long. The junction had 5 bases not matched to a gene; V was cut back by 3 bases and J by 9 bases. The CDR3, as DNA: TGTGCCAGCAGCTTGACAGGGGGCCGCTTTTCACCCCTCCACTTT. Its translation is CASSLTGGRFSPLHF.

J is TRBJ1-1 and V is TRBV10-3, with 7 bases fitting TRBD1. The V segment lost 7 bases and the J segment 4 bases; nucleotides outside the gene matches: 6. From germline, CDR1 is ENHRY and CDR2 SYGVKD. The CDR3 consists of 13 residues. CDR3 nucleotide sequence: TGTGCCATCACCGACAGGGTTGGCACTGAAGCTTTCTTT. It translates to CAITDRVGTEAFF.

This rearrangement joins TRBV5-1 to TRBJ2-7; tentatively, D is TRBD2 (5 bases). V dropped 3 bases and J dropped 7 bases, with 17 bases sitting between them. The CDR3 contains 14 residues. The germline V gene has CDR1 SGHRS and CDR2 YFSETQ. The CDR3 bases are TGCGCCAGCAGCTCAGACCTGGGAGTCGTGGAGCAGTACTTC. Encoded protein: CASSSDLGVVEQYF.

This clonotype was recorded many times. This sequence joins TRBV29-1 and TRBJ2-1; the match to TRBD2 covers 8 bases. The CDR3 is 12 amino acids. J lost 6 bases, V lost 5 bases, and 3 bases had no gene match. Per germline, CDR1 SQVTM and CDR2 ANQGSEA. CDR3 sequence (DNA): TGCAGCGTTTCCAGCGGGAGCAATGAGCAGTTCTTC. It yields the protein CSVSSGSNEQFF.

The V and J genes are TRBV5-5 and TRBJ2-7; 7 bases align to TRBD1. The germline gives CDR1 SGHKS, CDR2 YYEKEE (reference sequence). The CDR3 sequence is 16 residues long. The ends lost 4 bases at V and 4 bases at J; junction bases unmatched: 14. CDR3 DNA sequence: TGTGCCAGCAGCCGCCTTGCCGGGACAGAAAATTACGAGCAGTACTTC. It yields the protein CASSRLAGTENYEQYF.

The chain combines TRBV9 with TRBJ1-3; D ambiguous. Germline-derived CDR1 and CDR2 are SGDLS and YYNGEE. Trimming took off 3 bases at V and 8 bases at J, with 15 bases between the two ends. There are 14 residues in the CDR3. This chain's CDR3 is CASSAIHQSDTIYF. The CDR3 region has the DNA TGTGCCAGCAGCGCGATCCACCAAAGTGACACCATATATTTT.

The table lists this clonotype with a few counts. The gene calls are TRBV5-1 and TRBJ2-3, with D perhaps TRBD1 (6 bases). Trimming took off 4 bases at V and 5 bases at J, with 14 bases between the two ends. Germline assignment: CDR1 SGHRS and CDR2 YFSETQ. The CDR3 is 14 residues long. CDR3 nucleotide sequence: TGCGCCAGCAGCATCGCAGGGGTGGGAGATACGCAGTATTTT. The encoded protein is CASSIAGVGDTQYF.

In this sample, this clonotype turned up a few times. The V gene is TRBV4-3, the J gene TRBJ2-1; 9 nucleotides agree with TRBD2. This CDR3 spans 17 amino acids. From germline, CDR1 is LGHNA and CDR2 YSLEER. V was clipped by 0 bases and J by 5 bases; unmatched bases: 8. In nucleotides, the CDR3 is TGCGCCAGCAGCCAAGATGCTCTAGCGGGAAGGAACAATGAGCAGTTCTTC. Its translation is CASSQDALAGRNNEQFF.

This clonotype appeared many times. The genes are TRBV20-1 and TRBJ2-1; 7 nucleotides align to TRBD1. The CDR3 covers 15 residues. From germline, CDR1 is DFQATT and CDR2 SNEGSKA (reference sequence). The V and J ends lost 1 base and 1 base, in that order; junction bases with no gene match: 4. The CDR3 sequence is CSARVRGLSYNEQFF. DNA for the CDR3: TGCAGTGCTAGAGTAAGGGGGCTATCCTACAATGAGCAGTTCTTC.

In its sample, this clonotype was seen many times. The V call is TRBV5-1, the J call TRBJ2-1; TRBD1 matches at 7 bases. With V trimmed by 4 bases and J by 0 bases, 1 base remained unmatched. The CDR3 has 14 amino acids. The germline CDR1 and CDR2 sequences are SGHRS and YFSETQ. CDR3 sequence: CASSQGDSYNEQFF. The CDR3 DNA sequence: TGCGCCAGCAGCCAGGGGGACTCCTACAATGAGCAGTTCTTC.

This clonotype was seen ten or more times. The V call is TRBV20-1, the J call TRBJ2-3, with 7 positions matching TRBD2. CDR1 DFQATT and CDR2 SNEGSKA come from the germline V gene (reference sequence). J gave up 5 bases and V 3 bases, and 11 bases lay outside the gene matches. The CDR3 extends over 15 amino acids. In DNA form, the CDR3 reads TGCAGTGCTAGCGACCCGGTGGGGGGGGTAGATACGCAGTATTTT. Its translation is CSASDPVGGVDTQYF.

CDR3 sequence: CSVDSFYGYTF. DNA of the CDR3: TGCAGCGTTGACAGCTTCTATGGCTACACCTTC. The chain carries TRBV29-1 and TRBJ1-2, with no clear D. The CDR3 totals 11 residues. CDR1 and CDR2 (germline): SQVTM, ANQGSEA. The V and J ends lost 3 bases and 4 bases respectively, with 6 bases between them.

In this sample, this clonotype turned up a few times. This rearrangement joins TRBV12-3 or TRBV12-4 to TRBJ2-5, with D tentatively TRBD1 (6 bases). The CDR3 extends over 14 amino acids. V was pared by 6 bases and J by 2 bases, with 13 bases between. For the CDR3, the DNA is TGTGCCAGCAGCACAGGGTTCTTTCAAGAGACCCAGTACTTC. Translated, it gives CASSTGFFQETQYF.

This chain uses TRBV6-1 with TRBJ1-1, with D unresolved. The V and J ends lost 5 bases and 0 bases respectively, with 10 bases between them. Germline V gene sequence: CDR1 MNHNS, CDR2 SASEGT. The CDR3 extends over 14 amino acids. This chain's CDR3 is CASSPQTLNTEAFF. CDR3 coding DNA: TGTGCCAGCAGTCCACAGACACTGAACACTGAAGCTTTCTTT.

This clonotype was seen repeatedly, ten times or more. The chain joins TRBV20-1 to TRBJ2-1; 9 positions agree with TRBD1. This CDR3 spans 14 amino acids. The germline CDR1 and CDR2 sequences are DFQATT and SNEGSKA (reference sequence). Losses at the gene ends were 6 bases for V and 6 bases for J; bases not matched to a gene: 9. The DNA for the CDR3 is TGCAGTGCGTCGACAGGGGGTGGTTCCAATGAGCAGTTCTTC. It encodes CSASTGGGSNEQFF.

This clonotype was counted between two and nine times. The chain carries TRBV20-1 and TRBJ2-2; TRBD2 matches 7 bases. This CDR3 region has 16 residues. CDR1 is DFQATT and CDR2 is SNEGSKA in the germline V gene (reference sequence). V was clipped by 5 bases and J by 3 bases; unmatched bases: 12. CDR3 in DNA: TGCAGTGCTCCCTTTTTAGGGGAGGGGCACACCGGGGAGCTGTTTTTT. It codes for CSAPFLGEGHTGELFF.

This clonotype turned up a few times. This rearrangement joins TRBV10-1 to TRBJ2-3; maybe TRBD1 (6 bases). Trimming shortened V by 9 bases and J by 4 bases, and 23 bases separated the two germline ends. Germline lookup yields CDR1 WNHNN and CDR2 SYGVQD (reference sequence). The CDR3 is made up of 16 amino acids. CDR3: CASWGLRAGGADTQYF. The CDR3 DNA reads as TGCGCCAGTTGGGGGCTAAGGGCTGGGGGTGCAGATACGCAGTATTTT.

The chain employs TRBV10-3 and TRBJ2-5; the match to TRBD2 covers 10 bases. The trim removed 5 bases at V and 4 bases at J, leaving 7 bases unmatched. This CDR3 has 15 residues. The germline CDR1 and CDR2 sequences are ENHRY and SYGVKD. The CDR3 region has the DNA TGTGCCATCAGTAGAGCGGGAGGGCCGTCAGAGACCCAGTACTTC. As protein: CAISRAGGPSETQYF.

This clonotype appeared a few times. The V call is TRBV29-1, the J call TRBJ2-3; 13 bases align to TRBD2. V shed 7 bases, J shed 0 bases, and the junction held 13 bases outside the gene matches. Per germline, CDR1 SQVTM and CDR2 ANQGSEA. This CDR3 spans 18 amino acids. CDR3 sequence reads: CSARGLAGKLLSTDTQYF. In DNA, the CDR3 is TGCAGCGCCCGGGGACTAGCGGGAAAACTGCTTAGCACAGATACGCAGTATTTT.

V and J are TRBV5-6 and TRBJ2-1; 11 bases are a match to TRBD2. Germline V gene sequence: CDR1 SGHDT, CDR2 YYEEEE. CDR3 length equals 16 residues. V lost 2 bases to trimming and J lost 8 bases; unmatched junction nucleotides: 9. The CDR3 loop reads CASSFSPSGGSDEQFF. The CDR3 coding sequence is TGTGCCAGCAGCTTCAGCCCTAGCGGGGGGTCGGATGAGCAGTTCTTC.

The chain carries TRBV9 and TRBJ2-1; D gene uncertain. V shed 8 bases and J shed 10 bases, with 10 bases lying between them. From germline, CDR1 is SGDLS and CDR2 YYNGEE. The CDR3 sequence is 10 residues long. In DNA, the CDR3 is TGTGCCAGTGGATCGAGGGAGCAGTTCTTC. Encoded protein: CASGSREQFF.

This clonotype was found a few times. The chain uses TRBV20-1 and TRBJ1-1; D may be TRBD1 (6 bases). Germline loops: CDR1 DFQATT, CDR2 SNEGSKA (reference sequence). The CDR3 length is 12 residues. CDR3 loop: CISGEMDTEAFF. CDR3 sequence (DNA): TGCATCTCAGGGGAAATGGACACTGAAGCTTTCTTT.

This clonotype was detected many times. The chain employs TRBV12-3 or TRBV12-4 and TRBJ2-2; D remains ambiguous. The CDR3 is made up of 14 amino acids. Trimming removed 6 bases at V and 5 bases at J, with 13 bases between. The CDR3 nucleotides read TGTGCCAGCAGCTTCCGCGGTGGGACCGGGGAGCTGTTTTTT. This sequence encodes CASSFRGGTGELFF.